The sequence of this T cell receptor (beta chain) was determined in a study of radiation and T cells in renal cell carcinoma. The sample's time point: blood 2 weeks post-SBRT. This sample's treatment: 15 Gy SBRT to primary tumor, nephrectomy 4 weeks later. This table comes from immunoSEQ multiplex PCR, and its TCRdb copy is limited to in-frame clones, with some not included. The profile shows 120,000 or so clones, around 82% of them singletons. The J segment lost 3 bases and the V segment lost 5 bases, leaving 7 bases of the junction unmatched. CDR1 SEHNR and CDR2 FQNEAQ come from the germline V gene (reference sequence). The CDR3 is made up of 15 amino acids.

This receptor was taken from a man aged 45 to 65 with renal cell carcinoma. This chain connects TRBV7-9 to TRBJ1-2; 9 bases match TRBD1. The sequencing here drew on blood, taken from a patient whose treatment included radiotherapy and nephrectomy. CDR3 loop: CASSPGTGRHYGYTF. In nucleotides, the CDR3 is TGTGCCAGCAGCCCCGGGACAGGGAGACACTATGGCTACACCTTC.